These T cell receptor beta chains were read from a single sample in a study of CD8+CD57+ T cells in acquired aplastic anemia. TCRdb processed the reads anew with MiXCR; each CDR3 protein has one entry. The data hold roughly 200,000 distinct CDR3 sequences, with 61% observed a single time. Sequenced sample: sorted CD4+, CD8+, or CD8+CD57+ T cells (not recorded which) from PBMCs. The source is a human donor in good health. Each CDR3 is given with its conserved first and last residue. Fields, in order: J gene, D gene, clone size, V gene, CDR3 protein, CDR3 DNA. A D gene is named only where the DNA matches it firmly. The size of a clone is reported for some rows only, either as once, few or many, or as a class for expanded clones.

TRBJ2-1 . . TRBV24-1 CATATVGLYNEQFF TGTGCCACCGCTACCGTCGGACTCTACAATGAGCAGTTCTTC
TRBJ2-7 TRBD1 few TRBV20-1 CSAGGTGDYEQYF TGCAGTGCTGGAGGGACAGGGGACTACGAGCAGTACTTC
TRBJ2-2 . . TRBV7-2 CASTSKHWELFF TGTGCCAGCACCTCAAAGCACTGGGAGCTGTTTTTT
TRBJ1-2 TRBD1 few TRBV19 CASRSGGASDGYTF TGTGCCAGTAGATCAGGGGGCGCGTCTGATGGCTACACCTTC
TRBJ1-5 TRBD1 . TRBV12-3/TRBV12-4 CASSWDRDDQPQHF TGTGCCAGCAGTTGGGACAGGGATGATCAGCCCCAGCATTTT
TRBJ1-6 TRBD1 . TRBV20-1 CSAATGGRNSPLHF TGCAGTGCCGCTACAGGGGGCAGGAATTCACCCCTCCACTTT
TRBJ2-7 TRBD1 many TRBV6-5 CASSYEPPGQTDEQYF TGTGCCAGCAGTTACGAGCCACCGGGACAGACTGACGAGCAGTACTTC
TRBJ1-6 TRBD1 many TRBV9 CASSTVGDRARGVPLHF TGTGCCAGCAGCACTGTCGGGGACAGGGCCAGAGGCGTACCCCTCCACTTT
TRBJ2-5 . few TRBV7-8 CASSLGPLRETQYF TGTGCCAGCAGCTTAGGGCCCCTTCGGGAGACCCAGTACTTC
TRBJ2-5 TRBD1 few TRBV7-7 CASSLGSGQRETQYF TGTGCCAGCAGCTTAGGATCGGGACAGAGGGAGACCCAGTACTTC
TRBJ1-1 . . TRBV20-1 CSALAPRRMNTEAFF TGCAGTGCCCTGGCCCCTCGCCGAATGAACACTGAAGCTTTCTTT
TRBJ2-5 TRBD1 many TRBV11-2 CASKITGGGETQYF TGTGCCAGCAAAATAACAGGGGGCGGAGAGACCCAGTACTTC
TRBJ2-7 . few TRBV10-3 CAIREEGEEQYF TGTGCCATCAGGGAGGAAGGGGAAGAGCAGTACTTC
TRBJ2-3 TRBD2 many TRBV9 CASSVAGGGAVDTQYF TGTGCCAGCAGCGTGGCAGGCGGGGGGGCGGTAGATACGCAGTATTTT
TRBJ2-1 TRBD2 . TRBV11-1 CASSFSGLAGDEQFF TGTGCCAGCAGCTTTTCCGGACTAGCGGGAGATGAGCAGTTCTTC
TRBJ1-2 . . TRBV14 CASSSKAGTRGYTF TGTGCCAGCAGCTCAAAGGCTGGGACAAGAGGCTACACCTTC
TRBJ2-5 . . TRBV7-9 CASSLAESGTQYF TGTGCCAGCAGCTTAGCCGAATCTGGGACCCAGTACTTC
TRBJ2-7 . . TRBV29-1 CSVGSARSYEQYF TGCAGCGTTGGTTCAGCCCGATCCTACGAGCAGTACTTC
TRBJ2-5 . . TRBV11-3 CASSADEETQYF TGTGCCAGCAGCGCCGACGAAGAGACCCAGTACTTC
TRBJ1-2 . . TRBV29-1 CSVEDPGINYGYTF TGCAGCGTTGAAGATCCGGGCATAAACTATGGCTACACCTTC
TRBJ2-1 TRBD2 many TRBV20-1 CSARDRLAGGPYNEQFF TGCAGTGCTAGAGATAGGCTAGCGGGAGGCCCCTACAATGAGCAGTTCTTC
TRBJ2-5 . once TRBV20-1 CSARDPRGGQETQYF TGCAGTGCTAGAGATCCCAGGGGGGGGCAAGAGACCCAGTACTTC
TRBJ2-6 . . TRBV12-3/TRBV12-4 CASSRGSGANVLTF TGTGCCAGCAGCCGGGGGTCTGGGGCCAACGTCCTGACTTTC
TRBJ1-6 TRBD1 . TRBV19 CASSTGQGGSPLHF TGTGCCAGTAGTACGGGACAGGGTGGTTCACCCCTCCACTTT
TRBJ2-7 . . TRBV7-2 CASSPRDRTGEQYF TGTGCCAGCAGCCCGAGGGACCGCACGGGCGAGCAGTACTTC
TRBJ1-1 . . TRBV25-1 CASSVERNTEAFF TGTGCCAGCAGTGTGGAAAGGAACACTGAAGCTTTCTTT
TRBJ2-2 TRBD2 many TRBV2 CASRPGLAGESTGELFF TGTGCCAGCAGGCCGGGACTAGCGGGGGAGTCCACCGGGGAGCTGTTTTTT
TRBJ1-1 . many TRBV4-1 CASSQAWAGGRTEAFF TGCGCCAGCAGCCAAGCGTGGGCTGGCGGGAGGACTGAAGCTTTCTTT
TRBJ2-1 TRBD2 . TRBV15 CAARDPGLANHEQFF TGTGCCGCCAGAGATCCGGGACTAGCGAACCATGAGCAGTTCTTC
TRBJ1-1 . . TRBV7-8 CASSFGRTNTEAFF TGTGCCAGCAGCTTTGGGCGGACGAACACTGAAGCTTTCTTT
TRBJ1-1 . . TRBV2 CASRWWGWDTEAFF TGTGCCAGCAGGTGGTGGGGTTGGGACACTGAAGCTTTCTTT
TRBJ1-2 . . TRBV27 CASSPETGHLYGYTF TGTGCCAGCAGTCCAGAAACCGGACACCTATATGGCTACACCTTC
TRBJ1-2 . . TRBV5-1 CASSLAGTGDYGYTF TGCGCCAGCAGCTTGGCTGGGACCGGAGACTATGGCTACACCTTC
TRBJ1-5 . . TRBV20-1 CSAPDGNQPQHF TGCAGTGCCCCTGACGGCAATCAGCCCCAGCATTTT
TRBJ2-7 . many TRBV24-1 CATSDFAGALPYEQYF TGTGCCACCAGTGATTTTGCAGGGGCGCTGCCCTACGAGCAGTACTTC
TRBJ2-3 TRBD2 . TRBV27 CASIPLAGGVTDTQYF TGTGCCAGCATTCCCTTAGCGGGAGGGGTGACAGATACGCAGTATTTT